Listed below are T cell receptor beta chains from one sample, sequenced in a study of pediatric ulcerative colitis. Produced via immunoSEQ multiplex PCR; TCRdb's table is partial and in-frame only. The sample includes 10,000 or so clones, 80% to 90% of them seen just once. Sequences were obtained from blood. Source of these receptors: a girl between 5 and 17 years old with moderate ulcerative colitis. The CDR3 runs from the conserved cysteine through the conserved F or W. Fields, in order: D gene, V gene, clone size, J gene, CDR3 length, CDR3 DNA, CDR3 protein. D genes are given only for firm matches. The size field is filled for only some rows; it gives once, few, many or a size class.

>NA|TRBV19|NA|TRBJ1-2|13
TGTGCCAGTAGTATAAAGGGCGGCCAAGGCTACACCTTC
CASSIKGGQGYTF
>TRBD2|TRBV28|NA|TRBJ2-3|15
TGTGCCAGCAGCACACGTCGGGCGGGAGGAGATACGCAGTATTTT
CASSTRRAGGDTQYF
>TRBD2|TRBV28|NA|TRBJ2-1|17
TGTGCCAGCAGTTTAACTTTCGGCGGGAGACGCCCTGGTGAGCAGTTCTTC
CASSLTFGGRRPGEQFF
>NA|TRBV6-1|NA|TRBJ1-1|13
TGTGCCAGCAGTCCGACAGTGAACACTGAAGCTTTCTTT
CASSPTVNTEAFF
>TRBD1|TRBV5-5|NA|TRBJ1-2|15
TGTGCCAGCAGGCCCGCGGGACAGGGGACCTATGGCTACACCTTC
CASRPAGQGTYGYTF
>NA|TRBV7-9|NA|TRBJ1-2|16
TGTGCCAGCACCTCGACGGACGGGACAACTTTCTATGGCTACACCTTC
CASTSTDGTTFYGYTF
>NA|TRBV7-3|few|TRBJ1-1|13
TGTGCCAGCAGCTCACAGCAAAACACTGAAGCTTTCTTT
CASSSQQNTEAFF
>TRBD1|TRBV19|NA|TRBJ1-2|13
TGTGCCAGTAGTACGGACAGGGACTATGGCTACACCTTC
CASSTDRDYGYTF
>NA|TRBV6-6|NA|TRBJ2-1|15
TGTGCCAGCAGTGCTGAGGGCAGCTCCTACAATGAGCAGTTCTTC
CASSAEGSSYNEQFF
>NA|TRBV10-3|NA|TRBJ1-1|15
TGTGCCATCAGTGATACGTGGGTTGGAACCACTGAAGCTTTCTTT
CAISDTWVGTTEAFF
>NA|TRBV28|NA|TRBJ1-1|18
TGTGCCAGCAGTTTTCCTCTCGGGCAAGGCAGGGGAGACACTGAAGCTTTCTTT
CASSFPLGQGRGDTEAFF
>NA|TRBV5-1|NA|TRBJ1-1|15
TGCGCCAGCAGCTTGGTTGGGCCAGCCAACACTGAAGCTTTCTTT
CASSLVGPANTEAFF
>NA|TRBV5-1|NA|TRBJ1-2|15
TGCGCCAGCAGCTTGGATGGGGATCGTAACTATGGCTACACCTTC
CASSLDGDRNYGYTF
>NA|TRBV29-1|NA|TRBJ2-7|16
TGCAGCGTTGAAGATCGGAGGCTAGCGAGGCCCTACGAGCAGTACTTC
CSVEDRRLARPYEQYF
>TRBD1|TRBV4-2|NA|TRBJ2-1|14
TGTGCCAGCAGCCAGGATGGGACAGTCAATGAGCAGTTCTTC
CASSQDGTVNEQFF
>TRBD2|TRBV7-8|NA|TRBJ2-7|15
TGTGCCAGCAGCCAAGTCGGGGGGGAGTCCTACGAGCAGTACTTC
CASSQVGGESYEQYF
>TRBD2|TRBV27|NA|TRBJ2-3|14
TGTGCCAGCAGCCCCGGGACTAGCGGAAGTACGCAGTATTTT
CASSPGTSGSTQYF
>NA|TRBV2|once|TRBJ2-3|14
TGTGCCAGCAGCCCTTATCTAGTCACAGATACGCAGTATTTT
CASSPYLVTDTQYF
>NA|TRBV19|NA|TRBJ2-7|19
TGTGCCAGTAGTATAGATCTGCGTATGGAGAGGTTCGAGGCCTACGAGCAGTACTTC
CASSIDLRMERFEAYEQYF
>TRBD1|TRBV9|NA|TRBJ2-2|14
TGTGCCAGCAGCATGACAGGGGGAACCGGGGAGCTGTTTTTT
CASSMTGGTGELFF
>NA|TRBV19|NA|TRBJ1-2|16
TGTGCCAGTAGTATAAAGGGCACTTTGGTTAACTATGGCTACACCTTC
CASSIKGTLVNYGYTF
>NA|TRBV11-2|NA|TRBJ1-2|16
TGTGCCAGCAGCTTAGATCAGGGCAGCCGAGCCGGCGGCTACACCTTC
CASSLDQGSRAGGYTF
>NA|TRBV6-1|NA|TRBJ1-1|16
TGTGCCAGCAGTGAACCACGGGGGGGGCTTATTGGTGAAGCTTTCTTT
CASSEPRGGLIGEAFF
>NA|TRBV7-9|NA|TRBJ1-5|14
TGTGCCAGCAGCGACGGACTGGGGTTCGGGCCCCAGCATTTT
CASSDGLGFGPQHF
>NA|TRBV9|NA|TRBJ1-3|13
TGTGCCAGCAGCGGGGGAGATGGAAACACCATATATTTT
CASSGGDGNTIYF
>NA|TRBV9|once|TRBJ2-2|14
TGTGCCAGCAGCGTAGGGCGGGGCGCCGGGGAGCTGTTTTTT
CASSVGRGAGELFF
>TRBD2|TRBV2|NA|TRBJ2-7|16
TGTGCCAGCAGTGAACCGGCGGGAGGATTAAGCTACGAGCAGTACTTC
CASSEPAGGLSYEQYF
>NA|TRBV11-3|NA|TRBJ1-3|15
TGTGCCAGCAGCTTAAGGGGAGAAGCTGGAAACACCATATATTTT
CASSLRGEAGNTIYF
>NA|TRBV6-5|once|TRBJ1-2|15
TGTGCCAGCAGTTACTCGGCAGGTTTTCCGGGTGGCTACACCTTC
CASSYSAGFPGGYTF
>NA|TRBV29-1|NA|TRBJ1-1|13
TGCAGCGTTGAAGGACAACAGAACACTGAAGCTTTCTTT
CSVEGQQNTEAFF
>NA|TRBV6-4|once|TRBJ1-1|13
TGTGCCAGCAGTTTCTTCGATGGGACTGAAGCTTTCTTT
CASSFFDGTEAFF
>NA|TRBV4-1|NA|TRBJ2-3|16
TGCGCCAGCAGCCACCTAGGACAAACAGATGGGTATACGCAGTATTTT
CASSHLGQTDGYTQYF
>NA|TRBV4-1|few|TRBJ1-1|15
TGCGCCAGCAGCCAAGATTACTTCATGAACACTGAAGCTTTCTTT
CASSQDYFMNTEAFF
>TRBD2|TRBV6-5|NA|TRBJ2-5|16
TGTGCCAGCAGTTATGGGACTAGCGGGGGCCAAGAGACCCAGTACTTC
CASSYGTSGGQETQYF
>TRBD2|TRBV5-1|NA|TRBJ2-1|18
TGCGCCAGCAGCTTGTCTTTGGCTAGCGGGGGTCCCTACAATGAGCAGTTCTTC
CASSLSLASGGPYNEQFF